The rows below give T cell receptor beta chains drawn from one sample of a study of T-cell reconstitution after alpha-beta-depleted transplantation in children. TCRdb used MiXCR to reprocess the PCR reads, holding one entry per CDR3 protein. The repertoire holds some 600,000 distinct CDR3 sequences, with 15% to 20% as singletons. The starting material was PBMCs from the stem cell graft donor, obtained from the stem cell graft. Source of these receptors: a human donor who donated a stem cell graft to a child with acute myeloid leukemia. CDR3s include the opening cysteine and the closing phenylalanine or tryptophan. D genes are given only for firm matches. Expanded clones get a size class; other rows say once, few or many, or leave the size out.

D	V	size	J	CDR3	DNA
TRBD1	TRBV6-2/TRBV6-3	few	TRBJ1-2	CASSYSGQGNPHGYTF	TGTGCCAGCAGTTACTCGGGACAGGGGAATCCCCATGGCTACACCTTC
TRBD1	TRBV6-5	.	TRBJ2-3	CASSYFNRGAPDTQYF	TGTGCCAGCAGTTACTTCAACAGGGGGGCCCCAGATACGCAGTATTTT
.	TRBV20-1	few	TRBJ2-3	CSALIGVGTDTQYF	TGCAGTGCTCTCATCGGGGTGGGCACAGATACGCAGTATTTT
TRBD2	TRBV7-9	.	TRBJ2-1	CASSKLAGGSYNEQFF	TGTGCCAGCAGCAAACTAGCGGGGGGTAGCTACAATGAGCAGTTCTTC
.	TRBV7-9	.	TRBJ2-3	CASTRVLGTQYF	TGTGCCAGCACCCGGGTTCTAGGGACGCAGTATTTT
.	TRBV25-1	.	TRBJ2-7	CASSEYADFGEQYF	TGTGCCAGCAGTGAATATGCCGACTTCGGCGAGCAGTACTTC
.	TRBV4-2	.	TRBJ1-2	CASSPWPYGYTF	TGTGCCAGCAGCCCCTGGCCCTATGGCTACACCTTC
.	TRBV30	.	TRBJ2-1	CACGTEAYNEQFF	TGTGCCTGCGGGACGGAAGCCTACAATGAGCAGTTCTTC
.	TRBV27	many	TRBJ1-1	CASTLRPGLNTEAFF	TGTGCCAGCACCCTACGGCCAGGCTTGAACACTGAAGCTTTCTTT
.	TRBV7-2	few	TRBJ2-5	CASSEQVGETQYF	TGTGCCAGCAGCGAACAAGTTGGGGAGACCCAGTACTTC
.	TRBV6-2/TRBV6-3	.	TRBJ2-1	CASSYNPGHSDNEQFF	TGTGCCAGCAGTTATAATCCGGGACACTCAGACAATGAGCAGTTCTTC
.	TRBV20-1	many	TRBJ1-1	CSAILRVNTEAFF	TGCAGTGCTATACTCAGGGTGAACACTGAAGCTTTCTTT
.	TRBV5-4	.	TRBJ1-2	CASSSQRASVDGYTF	TGTGCCAGCAGCTCGCAAAGGGCGTCCGTAGATGGCTACACCTTC
TRBD2	TRBV4-1	.	TRBJ2-2	CASSLPSGQNTGELFF	TGCGCCAGCAGCCTTCCTAGCGGTCAGAACACCGGGGAGCTGTTTTTT
TRBD1	TRBV7-2	few	TRBJ2-3	CASSPRQGFRDTQYF	TGTGCCAGCAGCCCCCGACAGGGTTTCCGAGATACGCAGTATTTT
.	TRBV12-3/TRBV12-4	few	TRBJ2-5	CASSFRRGPGSQYF	TGTGCCAGCAGTTTCCGGCGGGGGCCAGGTTCCCAGTACTTC
TRBD1	TRBV15	.	TRBJ2-1	CATSRTGTGATNEQFF	TGTGCCACCAGCAGAACCGGGACAGGGGCCACCAATGAGCAGTTCTTC
.	TRBV20-1	few	TRBJ2-2	CSARVGGARNTGELFF	TGCAGTGCTAGAGTGGGGGGGGCCAGGAACACCGGGGAGCTGTTTTTT
.	TRBV29-1	many	TRBJ2-1	CSGGTTYNEQFF	TGCAGCGGTGGGACGACCTACAATGAGCAGTTCTTC
.	TRBV11-3	.	TRBJ2-7	CASSPTGSEQYF	TGTGCCAGCAGCCCGACAGGATCCGAGCAGTACTTC
.	TRBV5-1	once	TRBJ2-5	CASRSGETQYF	TGCGCCAGCAGGTCCGGGGAGACCCAGTACTTC
TRBD2	TRBV5-5	few	TRBJ2-1	CASSLGPGGREQFF	TGTGCCAGCAGCTTGGGCCCGGGGGGGAGGGAGCAGTTCTTC
.	TRBV20-1	many	TRBJ1-5	CSAGELMGSNQPQHF	TGCAGTGCTGGAGAGCTTATGGGTAGCAATCAGCCCCAGCATTTT
TRBD1	TRBV7-9	.	TRBJ2-3	CASSHQDRSWDTQYF	TGTGCCAGCAGCCATCAGGACAGGAGTTGGGATACGCAGTATTTT
.	TRBV12-3/TRBV12-4	few	TRBJ1-4	CASSFDIPRQEDEKLFF	TGTGCCAGCAGTTTCGACATCCCGCGACAGGAGGATGAAAAACTGTTTTTT
.	TRBV4-3	many	TRBJ2-1	CASSRAEGNEQFF	TGCGCCAGCAGCCGGGCAGAGGGAAATGAGCAGTTCTTC
.	TRBV7-3	.	TRBJ2-6	CASRLSGANALTF	TGTGCCAGCAGGTTATCTGGGGCCAACGCCCTGACTTTC
TRBD1	TRBV7-2	many	TRBJ2-1	CAQSLDRRENEQFF	TGTGCCCAAAGCCTGGACAGGAGAGAAAATGAGCAGTTCTTC
.	TRBV9	few	TRBJ2-3	CASSLQISTDTQYF	TGTGCCAGCAGCCTCCAGATCAGCACAGATACGCAGTATTTT
.	TRBV20-1	few	TRBJ1-2	CSARGDRNYGYTF	TGCAGTGCTAGAGGAGACCGTAACTATGGCTACACCTTC
.	TRBV30	.	TRBJ2-2	CAWSQGLLNTGELFF	TGTGCCTGGAGCCAGGGACTCCTGAACACCGGGGAGCTGTTTTTT
TRBD1	TRBV11-2	.	TRBJ1-2	CASSFGTGGGYTF	TGTGCCAGCAGCTTTGGGACAGGGGGAGGCTACACCTTC
TRBD2	TRBV7-2	.	TRBJ2-3	CATGLSGGAPDTQYF	TGTGCCACCGGCTTATCGGGGGGGGCCCCAGATACGCAGTATTTT
.	TRBV11-1	few	TRBJ1-5	CASSLAETGNYSNQPQHF	TGTGCCAGCAGCTTAGCCGAAACGGGGAATTATAGCAATCAGCCCCAGCATTTT
.	TRBV9	.	TRBJ2-7	CASSVVEGDEQYF	TGTGCCAGCAGCGTAGTAGAAGGGGACGAGCAGTACTTC